These 27 T cell receptor beta chains came from one sample sequenced in a study of CD8 T cells in Susac syndrome. The RNA input was 0.5 to 1 ug, and it was reverse transcribed with random hexamers. TCRdb called the immunoSEQ multiplex PCR reads again in MiXCR, with one record for every CDR3 protein. The repertoire includes tens of thousands of distinct CDR3 sequences, over 90% of them detected once, and 0.45% to 0.5% sits in the top ten. Specimen: CD8+ T cells from PBMCs. The receptors shown here come from a human donor with Susac syndrome.

This chain uses TRBV9 with TRBJ2-7; 7 bases agree with TRBD2. Germline V CDR1 and CDR2: SGDLS, YYNGEE. The ends lost 1 base at V and 4 bases at J; junction bases unmatched: 8. The CDR3 covers 15 residues. CDR3 bases: TGTGCCAGCAGCGTAAGTGTAGCGGGCAAGTACGAGCAGTACTTC. As protein: CASSVSVAGKYEQYF.

The chain uses TRBV4-1 and TRBJ2-5, with 7 bases identical to TRBD2. The J segment lost 3 bases and the V segment lost 3 bases, leaving 10 bases of the junction unmatched. This CDR3 has 16 amino acids. Germline lookup yields CDR1 MGHRA and CDR2 YSYEKL. CDR3 in DNA: TGCGCCAGCAGCCATACAGCGGGACCCCGAGAAGAGACCCAGTACTTC. This sequence encodes CASSHTAGPREETQYF.

V usage is TRBV6-5 and J usage is TRBJ2-7; 9 bases line up with TRBD1. CDR1 is MNHEY and CDR2 is SVGAGI in the germline V gene. The V gene end was trimmed by 6 bases and the J gene end by 7 bases; junction bases not matched to a gene: 1. The CDR3 is 11 residues long. This CDR3 is CASRTGGEQYF. The CDR3 DNA follows: TGTGCCAGCAGGACAGGGGGAGAGCAGTACTTC.

J is TRBJ2-1 and V is TRBV19; D gene uncertain. CDR1 is LNHDA, CDR2 SQIVND, per germline (reference sequence). This CDR3 is 14 amino acids long. V shed 0 bases and J shed 4 bases, with 7 bases lying between them. The CDR3, as DNA: TGTGCCAGTAGTATAGATGGGTCTTACAATGAGCAGTTCTTC. This codes for CASSIDGSYNEQFF.

This clonotype was detected only once. The chain uses TRBV5-1 and TRBJ2-1; TRBD1 matches 7 bases. Germline CDR1 SGHRS, CDR2 YFSETQ. The CDR3 is 15 amino acids. Unmatched junction bases numbered 5, after V lost 2 bases and J lost 3 bases. CDR3 loop: CASSLTGTDYNEQFF. CDR3 in DNA: TGCGCCAGCAGCTTAACCGGGACAGACTACAATGAGCAGTTCTTC.

This clonotype occurred once. The chain couples TRBV20-1 to TRBJ2-7; D ambiguous. The CDR3 covers 13 residues. The V gene lost 1 base and the J gene lost 0 bases, with 7 bases spanning the gap. Germline values: CDR1 DFQATT, CDR2 SNEGSKA (reference sequence). DNA for the CDR3: TGCAGTGCTAGAGCGGCCACCTCCTACGAGCAGTACTTC. Translation gives CSARAATSYEQYF.

The chain combines TRBV20-1 with TRBJ2-2; D is uncertain. Germline loops: CDR1 DFQATT, CDR2 SNEGSKA (reference sequence). The V and J ends lost 6 bases and 3 bases respectively, with 5 bases between them. The CDR3 has 11 amino acids. The CDR3 sequence: CSAYDTGELFF. CDR3 sequence (DNA): TGCAGTGCCTACGACACCGGGGAGCTGTTTTTT.

In this sample, this clonotype turned up once. This rearrangement joins TRBV7-2 to TRBJ2-5; 7 nucleotides align to TRBD2. The V segment lost 5 bases and the J segment 13 bases; nucleotides outside the gene matches: 28. Germline V gene data show CDR1 as SGHTA and CDR2 as FQGNSA. This CDR3 region has 18 residues. CDR3 sequence (DNA): TGTGCCAGCAGCAGACATAAAAACCGAACTAGCGATTTGGGAGTTCTGTACTTC. This translates into CASSRHKNRTSDLGVLYF.

The chain has TRBV20-1 and TRBJ2-7; 13 nucleotides match TRBD2. The CDR3 is made up of 14 amino acids. V lost 3 bases to trimming and J lost 3 bases; unmatched junction nucleotides: 2. CDR1 and CDR2 (germline): DFQATT, SNEGSKA (reference sequence). CDR3 in amino acids: CSARRLAGGYEQYF. The CDR3 nucleotides read TGCAGTGCTAGGAGACTAGCGGGAGGCTACGAGCAGTACTTC.

The chain has TRBV5-1 and TRBJ1-2; unclear D gene. V was pared by 3 bases and J by 3 bases, with 3 bases between. The CDR3 is 11 residues long. CDR1 and CDR2 (germline): SGHRS, YFSETQ. The CDR3 DNA reads as TGCGCCAGCAGCTCGGACTATGGCTACACCTTC. It yields the protein CASSSDYGYTF.

The V and J genes are TRBV14 and TRBJ1-2; weak D call: TRBD1 (6 bases). V was cut by 1 base and J by 2 bases, with 11 bases left in between. Germline assignment: CDR1 SGHDN and CDR2 FVKESK. CDR3 length: 15 residues. The CDR3 nucleotides read TGTGCCAGCAGCCAAGTTGGGACAAAGAACTATGGCTACACCTTC. It yields the protein CASSQVGTKNYGYTF. Full variable domain (missing parts from reference TRBV14 and TRBJ1-2): EAGVTQFPSHSVIEKGQTVTLRCDPISGHDNLYWYRRVMGKEIKFLLHFVKESKQDESGMPNNRFLAERTGGTYSTLKVQPAELEDSGVYFCASSQVGTKNYGYTFGSGTRLTVV.

The chain employs TRBV5-6 and TRBJ2-1; D gene ambiguous. Trimming stripped 1 base from V and 3 bases from J, with 8 bases between. The germline CDR1 and CDR2 sequences are SGHDT and YYEEEE. This CDR3 region has 14 residues. CDR3 protein: CASSLSQVYNEQFF. In DNA, the CDR3 is TGTGCCAGCAGCTTGAGCCAGGTCTACAATGAGCAGTTCTTC.

The gene calls are TRBV9 and TRBJ1-2, with TRBD1 identical over 7 bases. With 4 bases clipped from V and 3 bases from J, the junction kept 3 bases outside the gene matches. The CDR3 contains 13 residues. CDR1 and CDR2 (germline): SGDLS, YYNGEE. The CDR3 nucleotides read TGTGCCAGCAGCTCGGGACAGTACTATGGCTACACCTTC. Translated: CASSSGQYYGYTF.

The rearrangement joins TRBV29-1 to TRBJ2-1; TRBD2 aligns across 9 bases. Germline CDR1 reads SQVTM; CDR2 reads ANQGSEA. The CDR3 sequence is 13 residues long. Unmatched junction bases numbered 5, after V lost 4 bases and J lost 7 bases. CDR3 sequence: CSVVAGVTNEQFF. The DNA for the CDR3 is TGCAGCGTTGTAGCGGGAGTAACAAATGAGCAGTTCTTC.

The chain is built from TRBV6-2 or TRBV6-3 and TRBJ1-1; D gene ambiguous. This CDR3 has 11 amino acids. Germline V gene sequence: CDR1 MNHEY, CDR2 SVGEGT. Deletions cut 4 bases from V and 1 base from J, with 1 base between. CDR3 nucleotide sequence: TGTGCCAGCAGTTGGAACACTGAAGCTTTCTTT. Its protein is CASSWNTEAFF.

This clonotype was seen a single time. This sequence joins TRBV7-8 and TRBJ1-1; tentatively, D is TRBD1 (5 bases). The CDR3 sequence is 14 residues long. The germline V gene has CDR1 SGHVS and CDR2 FQNEAQ. Trimming shortened V by 1 base and J by 10 bases, and 16 bases separated the two germline ends. CDR3 protein: CASSLDIQGRGAFF. The CDR3 DNA reads TGTGCCAGCAGCTTAGATATTCAGGGACGGGGAGCTTTCTTT.

This chain connects TRBV5-6 to TRBJ2-1; tentatively, D is TRBD1 or TRBD2 (5 bases each). Trimming left V 3 bases short and J 6 bases short, with 10 bases between. Germline loops: CDR1 SGHDT, CDR2 YYEEEE. This CDR3 is 13 amino acids long. The CDR3 DNA follows: TGTGCCAGCAGCTGGGGGTCCGGCAATGAGCAGTTCTTC. It specifies CASSWGSGNEQFF.

The chain recombines TRBV30 with TRBJ2-1; D gene ambiguous. V lost 0 bases and J 4 bases, leaving 13 bases between the germline ends. From germline, CDR1 is GTSNPN and CDR2 SVGIG (reference sequence). The CDR3 runs to 15 residues. In DNA form, the CDR3 reads TGTGCCTGGAGTGTGGTCAGGTCACCTTACAATGAGCAGTTCTTC. It translates to CAWSVVRSPYNEQFF.

The chain joins TRBV20-1 to TRBJ1-2, with TRBD1 matching 9 bases. From germline, CDR1 is DFQATT and CDR2 SNEGSKA (reference sequence). This CDR3 has 14 amino acids. In nucleotides, the CDR3 is TGCAGGGGGGAAGAACAGGGGGCCAACTATGGCTACACCTTC. This gives the protein CRGEEQGANYGYTF.

This clonotype was detected only once. CDR3 nucleotide sequence: TGTGCCAGCTCACCCGTCGCCGTCCGCCCTGGCTACACCTTC. It codes for CASSPVAVRPGYTF. The chain uses TRBV18 and TRBJ1-2, with D unclear. CDR3 size: 14 residues. Trimming removed 3 bases from V and 7 bases from J, with 15 bases in between. Germline loops: CDR1 KGHSH, CDR2 LQKENI.

The V gene is TRBV7-9, the J gene TRBJ2-5, with 8 bases matching TRBD2. The CDR3 covers 16 residues. V lost 5 bases and J lost 2; bases outside the gene matches: 10. Germline CDR1 reads SEHNR; CDR2 reads FQNEAQ (reference sequence). Here the CDR3 DNA reads TGTGCCAGCAGCACCCCTCGGGGGGGCCTGCAAGAGACCCAGTACTTC. This encodes CASSTPRGGLQETQYF. Complete variable domain (other parts from reference TRBV7-9 and TRBJ2-5): DTGVSQNPRHKITKRGQNVTFRCDPISEHNRLYWYRQTLGQGPEFLTYFQNEAQLEKSRLLSDRFSAERPKGSFSTLEIQRTEQGDSAMYLCASSTPRGGLQETQYFGPGTRLLVL.

The CDR3 loop reads CASSLVGSWTDTQYF. The CDR3, as DNA: TGTGCCAGCAGCTTGGTCGGGAGTTGGACAGATACGCAGTATTTT. J is TRBJ2-3 and V is TRBV5-4, with D possibly TRBD2 on 6 matching bases. The CDR3 runs to 15 residues. Trimming pared 0 bases from V and 3 bases from J, leaving 11 bases between. The germline V gene has CDR1 SGHNT and CDR2 YYREEE (reference sequence).

The CDR3 is CASSFGGTMETQYF. The CDR3 bases are TGTGCCAGCAGTTTCGGCGGGACGATGGAGACCCAGTACTTC. The chain links TRBV12-3 or TRBV12-4 to TRBJ2-5, with D maybe TRBD2 (6 bases). Trimming shortened V by 3 bases and J by 5 bases, and 13 bases separated the two germline ends. CDR3 length: 14 amino acids.

J is TRBJ1-5 and V is TRBV2; D possibly corresponds to TRBD1 (6 bases). V lost 6 bases and J 2 bases, leaving 11 bases between the germline ends. CDR3 length: 14 amino acids. CDR1 SNHLY and CDR2 FYNNEI come from the germline V gene. The CDR3 loop is CASRPRGGNQPQHF. The CDR3 coding sequence is TGTGCCAGCAGACCCAGGGGAGGCAATCAGCCCCAGCATTTT. Variable domain in full (rest from reference TRBV2 and TRBJ1-5): EPEVTQTPSHQVTQMGQEVILRCVPISNHLYFYWYRQILGQKVEFLVSFYNNEISEKSEIFDDQFSVERPDGSNFTLKIRSTKLEDSAMYFCASRPRGGNQPQHFGDGTRLSIL.

The CDR3 sequence is CSASRDTQASGWYQETQYF. The CDR3 region has the DNA TGCAGTGCGAGCCGGGACACCCAAGCTAGCGGGTGGTACCAAGAGACCCAGTACTTC. The chain has TRBV20-1 and TRBJ2-5, with 8 bases aligning to TRBD2. The V gene end was trimmed by 6 bases and the J gene end by 0 bases; junction bases not matched to a gene: 21. CDR3 length: 19 residues. From germline, CDR1 is DFQATT and CDR2 SNEGSKA (reference sequence).

The chain couples TRBV2 to TRBJ2-3, with 10 positions matching TRBD2. Trimming took 6 bases from V and 6 from J; bases not matched to a gene: 9. The CDR3 covers 15 residues. Germline CDR1 reads SNHLY; CDR2 reads FYNNEI. In DNA form, the CDR3 reads TGTGCCAGCAGCACGGGACTAGCGTTCATGGATACGCAGTATTTT. Protein sequence: CASSTGLAFMDTQYF.

The rearrangement joins TRBV2 to TRBJ2-2; D is uncertain. Germline V CDR1 and CDR2: SNHLY, FYNNEI. This CDR3 contains 12 residues. Trimming left V 10 bases short and J 2 bases short, with 8 bases between. This CDR3 reads CATLSNTGELFF. CDR3 nucleotide sequence: TGTGCCACCCTATCCAACACCGGGGAGCTGTTTTTT.